Below are 9 T cell receptor beta chains sequenced from a single sample in a study of blood T cell repertoires in COVID-19. Measured with immunoSEQ multiplex PCR; TCRdb has only the in-frame clones, and not every one. The data contain fewer than 200,000 clones, around four fifths of them seen just once; the ten biggest clones take up around 7.9%. Sample: PBMCs or T cells enriched from blood (not recorded which). All receptors derive from a man between 50 and 59 years old who had recovered from COVID-19.

The chain uses TRBV4-2 and TRBJ1-5, with D unresolved. Germline CDR1 is LGHNA and CDR2 is YNFKEQ. V was pared by 0 bases and J by 3 bases, with 24 bases between. The CDR3 contains 20 residues. The CDR3 here is CASSQEGPGGQAQNNQPQHF. The CDR3 DNA follows: TGTGCCAGCAGCCAAGAAGGGCCGGGAGGGCAGGCCCAAAACAATCAGCCCCAGCATTTT.

The V gene is TRBV3-1 (or the pseudogene TRBV3-2), the J gene TRBJ2-2, with a possible D match to TRBD2 (5 bases). CDR3 length equals 13 residues. Looked up from germline, CDR1 is LGHDT and CDR2 is YNNKEL (reference sequence). Trimming took 4 bases from V and 3 from J, leaving 6 bases between them. DNA of the CDR3: TGTGCCAGCAGCCCGCGGGACACCGGGGAGCTGTTTTTT. This encodes CASSPRDTGELFF.

This chain links TRBV4-2 with TRBJ2-7; 8 positions agree with TRBD2. V lost 0 bases and J lost 7; bases outside the gene matches: 8. Germline values: CDR1 LGHNA, CDR2 YNFKEQ. This CDR3 is built from 15 residues. The CDR3 region is CASSQEVAGSGEQYF. In DNA, the CDR3 is TGTGCCAGCAGCCAAGAAGTAGCGGGGTCGGGTGAGCAGTACTTC.

This chain links TRBV5-1 with TRBJ2-5, with D unresolved. The germline V gene has CDR1 SGHRS and CDR2 YFSETQ. The CDR3 contains 14 residues. V lost 0 bases to trimming and J lost 5 bases, with 11 bases between them. The CDR3, as DNA: TGCGCCAGCAGCTTGGCCGCCACTACGGAGACCCAGTACTTC. This encodes CASSLAATTETQYF.

The chain has TRBV7-2 and TRBJ2-7, with 10 bases fitting TRBD2. There are 16 residues in the CDR3. Per germline, CDR1 SGHTA and CDR2 FQGNSA. With V trimmed by 1 base and J by 1 base, 4 bases remained unmatched. The CDR3, as DNA: TGTGCCAGCAGCTTAGAGAGCGGGGGGGTTTCCTACGAGCAGTACTTC. This gives the protein CASSLESGGVSYEQYF.

Only one count was recorded for this clone. This rearrangement joins TRBV7-2 to TRBJ1-1, with a tentative D call TRBD1 (5 bases). The CDR3 extends over 16 amino acids. With 5 bases removed from V and 0 bases from J, the gap between germline ends came to 16 bases. Germline assignment: CDR1 SGHTA and CDR2 FQGNSA. CDR3 in DNA: TGTGCCAGCAGCCTTACAGGTCCCGTCATGAACACTGAAGCTTTCTTT. As protein: CASSLTGPVMNTEAFF.

V is TRBV14 and J is TRBJ1-2; 7 bases align to TRBD1. J lost 8 bases, V lost 3 bases, and 9 bases had no gene match. Germline assignment: CDR1 SGHDN and CDR2 FVKESK. The CDR3 has 14 residues. CDR3 residues: CASSQRGTGAGYTF. CDR3 in DNA: TGTGCCAGCAGCCAGAGAGGCACAGGGGCCGGCTACACCTTC.

Notes on this clone: Distinct nucleotide sequences in the sample also encode this CDR3. The J gene is TRBJ2-4, the V gene TRBV5-4; TRBD2 matches at 9 bases. The J segment lost 5 bases and the V segment lost 4 bases, leaving 1 base of the junction unmatched. Germline CDR1 reads SGHNT; CDR2 reads YYREEE (reference sequence). There are 13 residues in the CDR3. The chain's CDR3 is CASSLAGQNIQYF. The CDR3 bases are TGTGCCAGCAGCCTAGCGGGACAAAACATTCAGTACTTC. Complete variable domain (other parts from reference TRBV5-4 and TRBJ2-4): ETGVTQSPTHLIKTRGQQVTLRCSSQSGHNTVSWYQQALGQGPQFIFQYYREEENGRGNFPPRFSGLQFPNYSSELNVNALELDDSALYLCASSLAGQNIQYFGAGTRLSVL.

V gene TRBV11-3 combines with J gene TRBJ2-7; a possible D gene is TRBD2 (6 bases). The CDR3 consists of 15 residues. Germline V gene lookup returns CDR1 SGHNT and CDR2 YENEEA. V lost 1 base to trimming and J lost 2 bases, with 12 bases between them. The CDR3 nucleotides read TGTGCCAGCAGCTTAGGCGGGAAGGTAGCCTACGAGCAGTACTTC. Amino acids: CASSLGGKVAYEQYF. The complete variable domain, with remaining parts taken from reference TRBV11-3 and TRBJ2-7, reads EAGVVQSPRYKIIEKKQPVAFWCNPISGHNTLYWYLQNLGQGPELLIRYENEEAVDDSQLPKDRFSAERLKGVDSTLKIQPAELGDSAVYLCASSLGGKVAYEQYFGPGTRLTVT.